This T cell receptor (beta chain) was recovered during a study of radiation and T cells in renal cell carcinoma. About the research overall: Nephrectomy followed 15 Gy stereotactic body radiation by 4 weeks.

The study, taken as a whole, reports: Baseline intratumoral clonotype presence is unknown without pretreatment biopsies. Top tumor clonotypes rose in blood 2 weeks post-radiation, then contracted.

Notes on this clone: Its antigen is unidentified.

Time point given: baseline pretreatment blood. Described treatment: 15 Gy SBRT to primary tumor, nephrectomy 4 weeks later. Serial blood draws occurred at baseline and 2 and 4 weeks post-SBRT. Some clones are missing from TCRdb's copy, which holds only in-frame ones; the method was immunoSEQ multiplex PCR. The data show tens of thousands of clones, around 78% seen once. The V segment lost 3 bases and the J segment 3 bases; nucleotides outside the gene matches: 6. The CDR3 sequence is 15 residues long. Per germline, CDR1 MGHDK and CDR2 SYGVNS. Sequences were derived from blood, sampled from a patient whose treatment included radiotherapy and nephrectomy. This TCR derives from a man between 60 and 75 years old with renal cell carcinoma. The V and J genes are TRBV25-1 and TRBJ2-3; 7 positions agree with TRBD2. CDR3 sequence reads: CASSDWTRRTDTQYF. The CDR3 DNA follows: TGTGCCAGCAGTGATTGGACTAGGCGGACAGATACGCAGTATTTT.